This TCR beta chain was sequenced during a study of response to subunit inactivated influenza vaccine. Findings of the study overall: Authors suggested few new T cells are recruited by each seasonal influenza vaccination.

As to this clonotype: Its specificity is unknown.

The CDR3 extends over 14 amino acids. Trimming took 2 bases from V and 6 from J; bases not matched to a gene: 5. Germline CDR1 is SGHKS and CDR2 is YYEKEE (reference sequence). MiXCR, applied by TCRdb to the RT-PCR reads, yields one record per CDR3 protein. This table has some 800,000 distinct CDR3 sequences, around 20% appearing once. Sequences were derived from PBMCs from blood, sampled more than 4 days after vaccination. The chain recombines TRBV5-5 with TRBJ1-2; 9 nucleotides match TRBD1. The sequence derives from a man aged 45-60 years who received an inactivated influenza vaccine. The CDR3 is CASSFRTGENGYTF. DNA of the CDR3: TGTGCCAGCAGCTTTCGGACAGGGGAGAATGGCTACACCTTC.